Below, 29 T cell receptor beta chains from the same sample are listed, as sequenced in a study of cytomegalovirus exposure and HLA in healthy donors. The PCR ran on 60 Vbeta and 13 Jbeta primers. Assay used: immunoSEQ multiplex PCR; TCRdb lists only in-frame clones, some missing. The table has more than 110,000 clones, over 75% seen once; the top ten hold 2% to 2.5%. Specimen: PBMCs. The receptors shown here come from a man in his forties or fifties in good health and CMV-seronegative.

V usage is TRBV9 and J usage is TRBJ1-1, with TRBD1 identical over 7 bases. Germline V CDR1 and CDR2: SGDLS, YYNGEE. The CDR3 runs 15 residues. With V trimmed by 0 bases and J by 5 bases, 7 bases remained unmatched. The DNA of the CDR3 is TGTGCCAGCAGCGTAGGAAGGGGGCTGTCAACTGAAGCTTTCTTT. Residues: CASSVGRGLSTEAFF.

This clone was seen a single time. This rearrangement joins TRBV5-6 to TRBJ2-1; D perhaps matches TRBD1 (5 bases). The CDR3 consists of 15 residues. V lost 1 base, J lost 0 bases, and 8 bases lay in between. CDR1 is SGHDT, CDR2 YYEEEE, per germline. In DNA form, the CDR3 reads TGTGCCAGCAGCTTGAAGGGGAACTCCTACAATGAGCAGTTCTTC. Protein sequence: CASSLKGNSYNEQFF.

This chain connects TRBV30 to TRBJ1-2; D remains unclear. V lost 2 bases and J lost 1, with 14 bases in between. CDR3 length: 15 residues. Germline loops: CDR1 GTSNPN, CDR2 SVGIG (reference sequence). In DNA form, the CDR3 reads TGTGCCTGGAGTCCCGCGGCAAATTATAACTATGGCTACACCTTC. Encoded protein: CAWSPAANYNYGYTF.

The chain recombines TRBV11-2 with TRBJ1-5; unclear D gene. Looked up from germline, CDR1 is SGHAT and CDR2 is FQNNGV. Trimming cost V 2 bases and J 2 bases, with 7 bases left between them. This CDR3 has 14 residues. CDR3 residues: CASSLTGGNQPQHF. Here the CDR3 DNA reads TGTGCCAGCAGCTTAACCGGTGGCAATCAGCCCCAGCATTTT. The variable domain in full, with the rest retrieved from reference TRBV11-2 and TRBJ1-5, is EAGVAQSPRYKIIEKRQSVAFWCNPISGHATLYWYQQILGQGPKLLIQFQNNGVVDDSQLPKDRFSAERLKGVDSTLKIQPAKLEDSAVYLCASSLTGGNQPQHFGDGTRLSIL.

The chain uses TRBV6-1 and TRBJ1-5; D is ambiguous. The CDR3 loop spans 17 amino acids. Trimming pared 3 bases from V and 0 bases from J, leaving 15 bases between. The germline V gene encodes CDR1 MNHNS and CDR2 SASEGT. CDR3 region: CASSDVAGYYSNQPQHF. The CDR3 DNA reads TGTGCCAGCAGTGATGTGGCCGGCTACTATAGCAATCAGCCCCAGCATTTT.

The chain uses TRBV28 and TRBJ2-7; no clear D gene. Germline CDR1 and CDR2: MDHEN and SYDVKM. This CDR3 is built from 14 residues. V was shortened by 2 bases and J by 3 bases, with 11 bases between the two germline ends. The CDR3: CASSLQKSSYEQYF. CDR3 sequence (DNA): TGTGCCAGCAGTTTACAAAAAAGTAGCTACGAGCAGTACTTC.

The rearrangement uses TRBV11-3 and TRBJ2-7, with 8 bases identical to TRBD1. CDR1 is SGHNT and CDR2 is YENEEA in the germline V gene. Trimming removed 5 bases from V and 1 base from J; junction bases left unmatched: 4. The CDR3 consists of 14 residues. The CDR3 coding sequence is TGTGCCAGCAGCCCCCGGGACAGGTCCTACGAGCAGTACTTC. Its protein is CASSPRDRSYEQYF.

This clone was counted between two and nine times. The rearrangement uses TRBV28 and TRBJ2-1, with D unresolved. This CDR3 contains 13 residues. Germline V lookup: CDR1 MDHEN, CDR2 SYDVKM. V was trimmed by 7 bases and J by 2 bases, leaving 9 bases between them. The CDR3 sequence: CASTPRPYNEQFF. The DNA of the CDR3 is TGTGCCAGCACCCCTAGGCCCTACAATGAGCAGTTCTTC.

CDR3 in DNA: TGTGCCAGCAGCTGGGGCTCGACAGGGGACGAGCAGTACTTC. This translates into CASSWGSTGDEQYF. The rearrangement joins TRBV5-8 to TRBJ2-7; TRBD1 matches at 8 bases. V lost 3 bases, J lost 5 bases, and 7 bases stayed unmatched. The CDR3 runs 14 residues. The germline V gene encodes CDR1 SGHTS and CDR2 YDEGEE.

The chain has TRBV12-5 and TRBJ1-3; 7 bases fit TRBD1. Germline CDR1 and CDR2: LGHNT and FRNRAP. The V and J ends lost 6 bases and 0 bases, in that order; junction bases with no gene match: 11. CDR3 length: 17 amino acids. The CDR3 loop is CASGSRLDRASGNTIYF. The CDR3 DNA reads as TGTGCTAGTGGCTCCAGACTCGACAGGGCCTCTGGAAACACCATATATTTT.

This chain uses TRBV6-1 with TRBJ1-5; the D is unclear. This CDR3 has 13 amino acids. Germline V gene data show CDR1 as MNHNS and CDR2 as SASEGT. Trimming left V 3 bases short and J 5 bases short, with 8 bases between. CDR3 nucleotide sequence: TGTGCCAGCAGTGATGAGATGGATCAGCCCCAGCATTTT. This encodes CASSDEMDQPQHF.

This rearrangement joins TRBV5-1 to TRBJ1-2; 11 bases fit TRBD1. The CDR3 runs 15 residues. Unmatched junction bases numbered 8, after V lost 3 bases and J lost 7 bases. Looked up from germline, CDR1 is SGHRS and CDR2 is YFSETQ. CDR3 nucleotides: TGCGCCAGCAGCTCTGGACAGGGGGCGAATCGTGGCTACACCTTC. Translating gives CASSSGQGANRGYTF.

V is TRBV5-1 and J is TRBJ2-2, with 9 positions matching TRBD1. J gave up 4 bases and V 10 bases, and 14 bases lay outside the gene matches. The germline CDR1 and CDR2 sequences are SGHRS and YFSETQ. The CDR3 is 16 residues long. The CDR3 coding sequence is TGCGCCGCCTCCGAACAGGGGGCTCGGGGCACCGGGGAGCTGTTTTTT. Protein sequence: CAASEQGARGTGELFF.

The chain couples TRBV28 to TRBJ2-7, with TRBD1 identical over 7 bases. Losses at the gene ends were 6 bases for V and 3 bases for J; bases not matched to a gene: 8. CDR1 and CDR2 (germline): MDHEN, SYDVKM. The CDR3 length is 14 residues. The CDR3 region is CASRIGQAGYEQYF. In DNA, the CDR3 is TGTGCCAGCAGGATTGGACAGGCGGGCTACGAGCAGTACTTC.

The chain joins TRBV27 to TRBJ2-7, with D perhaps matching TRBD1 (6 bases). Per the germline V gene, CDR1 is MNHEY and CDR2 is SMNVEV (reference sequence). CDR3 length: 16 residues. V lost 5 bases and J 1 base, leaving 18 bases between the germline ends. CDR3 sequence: CASSPPDWTASYEQYF. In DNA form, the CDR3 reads TGTGCCAGCAGTCCGCCCGATTGGACAGCTTCCTACGAGCAGTACTTC.

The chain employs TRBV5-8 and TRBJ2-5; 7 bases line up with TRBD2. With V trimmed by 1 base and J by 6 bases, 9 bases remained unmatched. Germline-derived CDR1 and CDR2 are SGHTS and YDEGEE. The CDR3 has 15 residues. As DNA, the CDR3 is TGTGCCAGCAGCTTGCCCGGGGGGAGCAAGAAGACCCAGTACTTC. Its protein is CASSLPGGSKKTQYF.

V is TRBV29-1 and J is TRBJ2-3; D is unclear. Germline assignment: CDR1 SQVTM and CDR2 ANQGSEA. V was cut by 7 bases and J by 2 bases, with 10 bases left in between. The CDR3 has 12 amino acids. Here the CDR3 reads CSAILLTDTQYF. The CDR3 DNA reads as TGCAGCGCTATTCTACTCACAGATACGCAGTATTTT.

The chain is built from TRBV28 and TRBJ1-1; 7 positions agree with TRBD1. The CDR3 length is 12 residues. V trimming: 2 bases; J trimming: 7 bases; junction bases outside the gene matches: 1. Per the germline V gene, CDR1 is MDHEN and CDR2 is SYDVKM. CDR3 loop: CASSLRDSEAFF. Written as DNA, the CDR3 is TGTGCCAGCAGTTTAAGGGACAGTGAAGCTTTCTTT. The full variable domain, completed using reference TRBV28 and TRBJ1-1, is DVKVTQSSRYLVKRTGEKVFLECVQDMDHENMFWYRQDPGLGLRLIYFSYDVKMKEKGDIPEGYSVSREKKERFSLILESASTNQTSMYLCASSLRDSEAFFGQGTRLTVV.

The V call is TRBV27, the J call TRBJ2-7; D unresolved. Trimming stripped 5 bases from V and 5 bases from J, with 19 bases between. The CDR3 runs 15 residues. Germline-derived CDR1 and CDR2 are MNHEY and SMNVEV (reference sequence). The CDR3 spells CASSLRRLGAHEQYF. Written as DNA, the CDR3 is TGTGCCAGCAGTCTCCGAAGGCTGGGCGCCCACGAGCAGTACTTC.

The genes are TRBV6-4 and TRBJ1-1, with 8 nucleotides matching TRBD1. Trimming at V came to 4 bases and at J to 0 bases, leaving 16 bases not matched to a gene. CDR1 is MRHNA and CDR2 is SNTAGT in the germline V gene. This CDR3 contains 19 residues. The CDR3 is CASSAPQQGQDNMNTEAFF. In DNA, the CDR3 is TGTGCCAGCAGTGCCCCCCAACAGGGACAGGATAATATGAACACTGAAGCTTTCTTT.

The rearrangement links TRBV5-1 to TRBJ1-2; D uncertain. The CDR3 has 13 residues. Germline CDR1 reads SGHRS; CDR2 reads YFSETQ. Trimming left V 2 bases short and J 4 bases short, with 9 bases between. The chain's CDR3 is CASSFDGSYGYTF. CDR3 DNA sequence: TGCGCCAGCAGCTTCGACGGGAGCTATGGCTACACCTTC.

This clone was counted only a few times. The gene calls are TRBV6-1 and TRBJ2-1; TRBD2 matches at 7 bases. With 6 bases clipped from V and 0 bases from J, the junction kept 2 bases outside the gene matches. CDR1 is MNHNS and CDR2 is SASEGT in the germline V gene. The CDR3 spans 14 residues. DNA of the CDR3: TGTGCCAGCAGACTAGCGATCTCCTACAATGAGCAGTTCTTC. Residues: CASRLAISYNEQFF.

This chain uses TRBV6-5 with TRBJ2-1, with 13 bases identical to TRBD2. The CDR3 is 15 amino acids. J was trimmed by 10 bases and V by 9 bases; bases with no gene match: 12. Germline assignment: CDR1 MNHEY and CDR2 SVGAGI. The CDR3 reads CARTSGRAGVREQFF. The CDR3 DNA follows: TGTGCCAGAACTAGCGGGAGGGCCGGAGTACGAGAGCAGTTCTTC.

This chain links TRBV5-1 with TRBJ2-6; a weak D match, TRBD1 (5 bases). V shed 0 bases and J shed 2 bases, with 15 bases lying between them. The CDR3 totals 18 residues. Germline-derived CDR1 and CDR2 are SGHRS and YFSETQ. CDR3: CASSLGQTLSTGANVLTF. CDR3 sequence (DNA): TGCGCCAGCAGCTTGGGACAGACACTCTCTACTGGGGCCAACGTCCTGACTTTC.

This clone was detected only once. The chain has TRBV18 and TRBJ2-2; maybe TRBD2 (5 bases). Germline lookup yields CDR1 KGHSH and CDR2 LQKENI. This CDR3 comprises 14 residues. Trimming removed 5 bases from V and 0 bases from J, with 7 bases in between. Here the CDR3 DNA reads TGTGCCAGCTCAGGAGGACCGAACACCGGGGAGCTGTTTTTT. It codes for CASSGGPNTGELFF. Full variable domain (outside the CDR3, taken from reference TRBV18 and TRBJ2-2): NAGVMQNPRHLVRRRGQEARLRCSPMKGHSHVYWYRQLPEEGLKFMVYLQKENIIDESGMPKERFSAEFPKEGPSILRIQQVVRGDSAAYFCASSGGPNTGELFFGEGSRLTVL.

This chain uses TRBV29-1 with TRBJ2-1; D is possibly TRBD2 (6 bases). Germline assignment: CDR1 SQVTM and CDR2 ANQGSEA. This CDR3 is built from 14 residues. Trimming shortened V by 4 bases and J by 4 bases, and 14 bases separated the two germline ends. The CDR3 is CSVGRGGLYNEQFF. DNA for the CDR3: TGCAGCGTTGGACGGGGAGGATTATACAATGAGCAGTTCTTC.

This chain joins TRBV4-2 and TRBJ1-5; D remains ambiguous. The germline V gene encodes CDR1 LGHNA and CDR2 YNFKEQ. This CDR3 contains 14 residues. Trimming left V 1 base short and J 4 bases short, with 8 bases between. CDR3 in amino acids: CASSQAGPNQPQHF. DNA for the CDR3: TGTGCCAGCAGCCAAGCGGGTCCAAATCAGCCCCAGCATTTT.

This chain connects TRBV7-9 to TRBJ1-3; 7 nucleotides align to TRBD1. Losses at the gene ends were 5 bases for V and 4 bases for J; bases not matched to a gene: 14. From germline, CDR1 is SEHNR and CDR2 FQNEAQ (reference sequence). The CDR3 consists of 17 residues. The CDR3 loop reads CASSPRQGGSLGNTIYF. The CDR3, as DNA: TGTGCCAGCAGCCCGAGACAGGGTGGTAGCCTGGGAAACACCATATATTTT.

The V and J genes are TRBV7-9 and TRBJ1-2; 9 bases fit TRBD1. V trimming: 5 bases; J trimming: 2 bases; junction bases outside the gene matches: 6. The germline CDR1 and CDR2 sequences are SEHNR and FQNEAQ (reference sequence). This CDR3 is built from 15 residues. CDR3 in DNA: TGTGCCAGCAGCCCTTTGGGGACAGGGAACTATGGCTACACCTTC. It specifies CASSPLGTGNYGYTF.